Below are 28 T cell receptor beta chains sequenced from a single sample in a study of cytomegalovirus exposure and HLA in healthy donors. PCR was performed using 60 Vbeta and 13 Jbeta primers. TCRdb's copy holds only in-frame clones and misses some; the assay was immunoSEQ multiplex PCR. The repertoire holds approximately 180,000 clones, with around 81% as singletons. The sequencing sample was made of PBMCs. These receptor sequences come from a young woman in good health and CMV-seropositive.

This chain joins TRBV4-1 and TRBJ2-7, with D possibly matching TRBD1 (5 bases). Trimming stripped 1 base from V and 3 bases from J, with 13 bases between. The CDR3 has 15 residues. Germline V CDR1 and CDR2: MGHRA, YSYEKL. The CDR3 DNA reads TGCGCCAGCAGCCAAGGGACACGTACCCTCTACGAGCAGTACTTC. Amino acids: CASSQGTRTLYEQYF.

The V call is TRBV16, the J call TRBJ1-6; D is uncertain. Trimming shortened V by 7 bases and J by 10 bases, and 17 bases separated the two germline ends. The CDR3 totals 14 residues. Germline-derived CDR1 and CDR2 are KGHSY and FQNENV. The CDR3 sequence: CASTFEPAGSPLHF. In DNA, the CDR3 is TGTGCCAGCACCTTCGAACCCGCGGGGTCACCCCTCCACTTT.

The CDR3 region has the DNA TGTGCCAGCAGCGTGTCAGGGGGCGCGATCGGGGAGCTGTTTTTT. Protein sequence: CASSVSGGAIGELFF. The chain has TRBV9 and TRBJ2-2; 8 bases fit TRBD1. Looked up from germline, CDR1 is SGDLS and CDR2 is YYNGEE. The trim removed 2 bases at V and 7 bases at J, leaving 7 bases unmatched. The CDR3 spans 15 residues.

This clone showed up just a few times. The J gene is TRBJ2-1, the V gene TRBV19, with a tentative D call TRBD2 (6 bases). V dropped 3 bases and J dropped 7 bases, with 10 bases sitting between them. Germline V gene lookup returns CDR1 LNHDA and CDR2 SQIVND (reference sequence). The length of the CDR3 is 13 residues. The DNA of the CDR3 is TGTGCCAGTAGTATGCGGGGACGTAATGAGCAGTTCTTC. It encodes CASSMRGRNEQFF.

This clone was seen once. The V call is TRBV6-5, the J call TRBJ1-1; 8 nucleotides match TRBD1. J was trimmed by 13 bases and V by 2 bases; bases with no gene match: 9. This CDR3 is 13 amino acids long. Germline CDR1 MNHEY, CDR2 SVGAGI. The CDR3, as DNA: TGTGCCAGCAGTTACGCTGCGACAGGGGCGGATTTCTTT. This gives the protein CASSYAATGADFF.

This clone was seen more than once but under ten times. The chain combines TRBV2 with TRBJ1-5; D call uncertain. Trimming pared 8 bases from V and 2 bases from J, leaving 7 bases between. The germline CDR1 and CDR2 sequences are SNHLY and FYNNEI. The CDR3 sequence is 12 residues long. The CDR3 nucleotides are TGTGCCAGCGGTTGGCGCAATCAGCCCCAGCATTTT. This gives the protein CASGWRNQPQHF.

This sequence joins TRBV6-5 and TRBJ1-4; D is unresolved. The CDR3 runs 14 residues. V was shortened by 0 bases and J by 11 bases, with 13 bases between the two germline ends. Germline V CDR1 and CDR2: MNHEY, SVGAGI. CDR3 loop: CASSYSIESPKLFF. Here the CDR3 DNA reads TGTGCCAGCAGTTACTCGATCGAGAGCCCGAAACTGTTTTTT.

The rearrangement uses TRBV20-1 and TRBJ2-5, with no clear D. V was pared by 5 bases and J by 1 base, with 5 bases between. The CDR3 consists of 11 residues. Germline CDR1 is DFQATT and CDR2 is SNEGSKA (reference sequence). Written as DNA, the CDR3 is TGCAGTGCTGTAATCCAAGAGACCCAGTACTTC. Protein: CSAVIQETQYF.

This clone was found a few times. V is TRBV28 and J is TRBJ1-5; possible D gene TRBD1, 6 bases. CDR1 is MDHEN, CDR2 SYDVKM, per germline. Between the trimmed V and J ends, which lost 0 bases and 0 bases, there was a span of 18 bases. CDR3 length: 19 residues. This CDR3 is CASSLWPSWGGDSNQPQHF. CDR3 sequence (DNA): TGTGCCAGCAGTTTATGGCCGAGTTGGGGGGGCGATAGCAATCAGCCCCAGCATTTT.

The chain recombines TRBV5-4 with TRBJ2-7; TRBD1 aligns across 7 bases. Germline CDR1 reads SGHNT; CDR2 reads YYREEE (reference sequence). The CDR3 is 13 residues long. Losses at the gene ends were 4 bases for V and 3 bases for J; bases not matched to a gene: 4. The CDR3 spells CASSRDSGYEQYF. CDR3 DNA: TGTGCCAGCAGCCGGGACAGCGGCTACGAGCAGTACTTC.

The chain combines TRBV4-2 with TRBJ2-1, with D possibly being TRBD2 (5 bases). This CDR3 region has 16 residues. CDR1 is LGHNA and CDR2 is YNFKEQ in the germline V gene. The V end lost 0 bases, the J end lost 9 bases, and 18 bases lay between the germline ends. CDR3 residues: CASSQEGGGVPSEQFF. In DNA, the CDR3 is TGTGCCAGCAGCCAAGAAGGCGGAGGAGTCCCAAGTGAGCAGTTCTTC.

The chain is built from TRBV7-9 and TRBJ1-2; weak D call: TRBD1 (6 bases). This CDR3 region has 16 residues. Trimming pared 3 bases from V and 3 bases from J, leaving 17 bases between. Germline V CDR1 and CDR2: SEHNR, FQNEAQ (reference sequence). CDR3 in amino acids: CASSFDGTPKDYGYTF. The CDR3, as DNA: TGTGCCAGCAGCTTCGACGGGACACCCAAGGACTATGGCTACACCTTC.

The chain joins TRBV29-1 to TRBJ2-3; TRBD2 is a possible D gene (5 bases). Germline CDR1 reads SQVTM; CDR2 reads ANQGSEA. The germline V and J ends were trimmed by 1 base and 0 bases, with 8 bases remaining between them. The CDR3 totals 14 residues. The CDR3 loop reads CSVEGLPSTDTQYF. The CDR3 DNA reads as TGCAGCGTTGAAGGACTACCGAGCACAGATACGCAGTATTTT.

The V call is TRBV5-6, the J call TRBJ2-1; D is uncertain. V lost 2 bases and J lost 13, with 10 bases in between. The length of the CDR3 is 11 residues. CDR1 is SGHDT, CDR2 YYEEEE, per germline. The chain's CDR3 is CASSFDQSQFF. The CDR3 DNA is TGTGCCAGCAGCTTTGATCAGTCTCAGTTCTTC.

The chain is built from TRBV30 and TRBJ2-7; the match to TRBD1 covers 7 bases. This CDR3 is 15 amino acids long. V lost 1 base, J lost 2 bases, and 8 bases stayed unmatched. Germline CDR1 is GTSNPN and CDR2 is SVGIG (reference sequence). The DNA for the CDR3 is TGTGCCTGGAGTGGTGGGGACAGTAGCCCCTACGAGCAGTACTTC. Translated: CAWSGGDSSPYEQYF.

The J gene is TRBJ1-1, the V gene TRBV11-3, with 9 bases matching TRBD1. Per the germline V gene, CDR1 is SGHNT and CDR2 is YENEEA. Trimming cost V 3 bases and J 0 bases; bases outside gene matches: 2. The CDR3 covers 15 residues. DNA for the CDR3: TGTGCCAGCAGCTTGGGACAGGGATTGAACACTGAAGCTTTCTTT. Protein product: CASSLGQGLNTEAFF.

This clone has a handful of counts. This chain joins TRBV7-6 and TRBJ1-5; no definite D call. This CDR3 is built from 13 residues. Between the trimmed V and J ends, which lost 5 bases and 2 bases, there was a span of 7 bases. Per the germline V gene, CDR1 is SGHVS and CDR2 is FNYEAQ. The CDR3 nucleotides read TGTGCCAGCAGCCTATATGGCAATCAGCCCCAGCATTTT. This translates into CASSLYGNQPQHF.

The rearrangement joins TRBV13 to TRBJ2-2, with a tentative D call TRBD1 (6 bases). This CDR3 contains 14 residues. Germline V lookup: CDR1 PRHDT, CDR2 FYEKMQ (reference sequence). V was pared by 1 base and J by 3 bases, with 6 bases between. Here the CDR3 DNA reads TGTGCCAGCAGCTTAGAGGGGGACACCGGGGAGCTGTTTTTT. It encodes CASSLEGDTGELFF. Filled out from reference TRBV13 and TRBJ2-2, the complete variable domain reads AAGVIQSPRHLIKEKRETATLKCYPIPRHDTVYWYQQGPGQDPQFLISFYEKMQSDKGSIPDRFSAQQFSDYHSELNMSSLELGDSALYFCASSLEGDTGELFFGEGSRLTVL.

V gene TRBV15 combines with J gene TRBJ2-1; TRBD1 aligns across 10 bases. V trimming: 1 base; J trimming: 3 bases; junction bases outside the gene matches: 3. The CDR3 length is 16 residues. Germline CDR1 and CDR2: LNHNV and YYDKDF (reference sequence). CDR3 residues: CATSRGGTGDYNEQFF. The CDR3 DNA reads TGTGCCACCAGCAGAGGGGGGACAGGGGACTACAATGAGCAGTTCTTC.

This clone appeared a single time. The chain uses TRBV6-1 and TRBJ2-1; D is unresolved. Germline V lookup: CDR1 MNHNS, CDR2 SASEGT. CDR3 size: 13 residues. Trimming stripped 4 bases from V and 9 bases from J, with 13 bases between. As DNA, the CDR3 is TGTGCCAGCAGTGTTTCGCAGGCTGGTGAGCAGTTCTTC. It translates to CASSVSQAGEQFF.

DNA of the CDR3: TGTGCCAGCAGCTCCTATCATCGCACAGATACGCAGTATTTT. Translating it yields CASSSYHRTDTQYF. The rearrangement links TRBV7-9 to TRBJ2-3; D is undetermined. CDR1 is SEHNR and CDR2 is FQNEAQ in the germline V gene (reference sequence). The CDR3 is 14 amino acids. The V and J ends lost 4 bases and 1 base respectively, with 9 bases between them.

This CDR3 is CASRVGGLAGELFF. DNA for the CDR3: TGTGCCAGCAGAGTGGGGGGACTAGCGGGGGAGCTGTTTTTT. The rearrangement uses TRBV7-3 and TRBJ2-2, with TRBD2 matching 10 bases. V trimming: 6 bases; J trimming: 8 bases; junction bases outside the gene matches: 6. The CDR3 runs to 14 residues. Germline loops: CDR1 SGHTA, CDR2 FQGTGA.

The chain uses TRBV19 and TRBJ1-1; D is uncertain. Germline CDR1 is LNHDA and CDR2 is SQIVND (reference sequence). V dropped 1 base and J dropped 0 bases, with 6 bases sitting between them. The CDR3 contains 14 residues. The CDR3 sequence is CASSIGQLNTEAFF. DNA for the CDR3: TGTGCCAGTAGTATAGGCCAGTTGAACACTGAAGCTTTCTTT.

V usage is TRBV13 and J usage is TRBJ1-6, with TRBD1 matching over 9 bases. The germline V gene encodes CDR1 PRHDT and CDR2 FYEKMQ (reference sequence). The CDR3 is 15 residues long. V gave up 2 bases and J gave up 8 bases; unmatched junction bases: 4. As DNA, the CDR3 is TGTGCCAGCAGCTTAACCGGGACAGGGTATTCACCCCTCCACTTT. Translated, it gives CASSLTGTGYSPLHF.

This clone has a handful of counts. The CDR3 protein is CASSELRIRQEKLFF. The CDR3 coding sequence is TGTGCCAGCAGTGAATTAAGGATCAGACAGGAAAAACTGTTTTTT. The chain couples TRBV6-1 to TRBJ1-4; D possibly corresponds to TRBD1 (5 bases). The CDR3 totals 15 residues. In germline, CDR1 is MNHNS, CDR2 SASEGT. With 2 bases removed from V and 8 bases from J, the gap between germline ends came to 15 bases.

The rearrangement uses TRBV4-1 and TRBJ1-1; 8 nucleotides align to TRBD1. V shed 3 bases, J shed 1 base, and the junction held 4 bases outside the gene matches. The CDR3 is 15 amino acids. Germline CDR1 reads MGHRA; CDR2 reads YSYEKL. CDR3: CASSHPGTGNTEAFF. CDR3 nucleotide sequence: TGCGCCAGCAGCCATCCCGGGACAGGGAACACTGAAGCTTTCTTT.

Of note for this clone: An end of the junction does not agree with germline; a read error may underlie this. The chain uses TRBV7-9 and TRBJ2-7; 9 nucleotides line up with TRBD1. CDR3 length: 18 amino acids. CDR1 SEHNR and CDR2 FQNEAQ come from the germline V gene (reference sequence). CDR3 protein: CSSSPPIMGTGNPYEQYF. For the CDR3, the DNA is TGTTCCAGCAGCCCCCCTATTATGGGGACAGGGAACCCCTACGAGCAGTACTTC.

The V and J genes are TRBV6-5 and TRBJ1-2; D unclear. CDR3 size: 12 residues. V dropped 0 bases and J dropped 10 bases, with 9 bases sitting between them. Germline CDR1 reads MNHEY; CDR2 reads SVGAGI. CDR3 nucleotide sequence: TGTGCCAGCAGTTACTCAGGAGAAATCTACACCTTC. This gives the protein CASSYSGEIYTF.